Following are 10 T cell receptor beta chains from one sample sequenced in a study of glioma-infiltrating T cells after dendritic cell vaccination (TCRdb year 2016). Read against the paper, the sample's time point label means: after dendritic cell vaccination, including at tumor progression/relapse. Receptor libraries were prepared by the immunoSEQ multiplex PCR assay. This immuneACCESS table, as held by TCRdb, lists in-frame sequences with V and J called but not all clones. Of the missing ones, under half trace to an unresolved V gene in checked studies; the others have no known cause. Counted in this sample were approximately 85,000 clones; 85% of them appeared once. The biggest ten clones account for around 9.3% of the sample. The specimen comprised blood, sampled after dendritic cell vaccination. These receptors all stem from a human donor with glioblastoma.

This sequence joins TRBV19 and TRBJ2-1; 8 bases are a match to TRBD2. The CDR3 extends over 15 amino acids. Germline assignment: CDR1 LNHDA and CDR2 SQIVND (reference sequence). V trimming: 3 bases; J trimming: 2 bases; junction bases outside the gene matches: 3. The DNA for the CDR3 is TGTGCCAGTAGTATCCGCGGGAGGACCTACAATGAGCAGTTCTTC. It specifies CASSIRGRTYNEQFF.

The CDR3 region has the DNA TGTGCCACCGCACGGCGGGGGAGCTCCTACAATGAGCAGTTCTTC. Residues: CATARRGSSYNEQFF. V and J are TRBV19 and TRBJ2-1; 7 bases are a match to TRBD2. The CDR3 runs to 15 residues. The junction had 9 bases not matched to a gene; V was cut back by 10 bases and J by 0 bases. Germline CDR1 reads LNHDA; CDR2 reads SQIVND (reference sequence). Combining the CDR3 with reference TRBV19 and TRBJ2-1 gives the whole variable domain DGGITQSPKYLFRKEGQNVTLSCEQNLNHDAMYWYRQDPGQGLRLIYYSQIVNDFQKGDIAEGYSVSREKKESFPLTVTSAQKNPTAFYLCATARRGSSYNEQFFGPGTRLTVL.

This clone was observed a few times. The chain uses TRBV10-1 and TRBJ1-4, with D unresolved. Germline lookup yields CDR1 WNHNN and CDR2 SYGVQD (reference sequence). The CDR3 sequence is 16 residues long. The V and J ends lost 2 bases and 0 bases respectively, with 10 bases between them. The CDR3 DNA reads as TGCGCCAGCAGTGAGGGGGAGAGTGCAACTAATGAAAAACTGTTTTTT. This sequence encodes CASSEGESATNEKLFF.

The chain carries TRBV19 and TRBJ2-5, with 8 bases fitting TRBD2. The length of the CDR3 is 16 residues. The V gene end was trimmed by 8 bases and the J gene end by 4 bases; junction bases not matched to a gene: 15. CDR1 is LNHDA, CDR2 SQIVND, per germline (reference sequence). Written as DNA, the CDR3 is TGTGCCAGTTTAGCCAGGATCGGGACTAGTGGAGAGACCCAGTACTTC. This sequence encodes CASLARIGTSGETQYF.

This chain links TRBV23-1 with TRBJ2-1; TRBD1 aligns across 8 bases. TRBV23-1 is annotated as an ORF whose role is uncertain. Trimming removed 4 bases from V and 2 bases from J; junction bases left unmatched: 16. The CDR3 is made up of 19 amino acids. The CDR3 spells CASSPFPDRVSVPYNEQFF. DNA for the CDR3: TGCGCCAGCAGTCCCTTCCCGGACAGGGTTTCCGTACCCTACAATGAGCAGTTCTTC.

V usage is TRBV29-1 and J usage is TRBJ2-1; D perhaps matches TRBD1 (5 bases). The CDR3 totals 17 residues. V lost 0 bases to trimming and J lost 1 base, with 16 bases between them. The germline gives CDR1 SQVTM, CDR2 ANQGSEA. The CDR3 sequence is CSVEDPSEWTSYNEQFF. CDR3 coding DNA: TGCAGCGTTGAAGATCCGAGTGAGTGGACATCCTACAATGAGCAGTTCTTC.

The J gene is TRBJ1-1, the V gene TRBV7-3; 9 bases map to TRBD1. This CDR3 has 14 amino acids. Germline V lookup: CDR1 SGHTA, CDR2 FQGTGA. V was clipped by 5 bases and J by 1 base; unmatched bases: 2. The CDR3 bases are TGTGCCAGCAGCCCGGACAGGGGGAACACTGAAGCTTTCTTT. It yields the protein CASSPDRGNTEAFF. The full variable domain, with the rest looked up from reference TRBV7-3 and TRBJ1-1, is GAGVSQTPSNKVTEKGKYVELRCDPISGHTALYWYRQSLGQGPEFLIYFQGTGAADDSGLPNDRFFAVRPEGSVSTLKIQRTERGDSAVYLCASSPDRGNTEAFFGQGTRLTVV.

The chain links TRBV9 to TRBJ2-7; 8 bases map to TRBD1. The V gene's germline CDR1 is SGDLS and CDR2 YYNGEE. V shed 4 bases, J shed 4 bases, and the junction held 13 bases outside the gene matches. The CDR3 covers 16 residues. The CDR3 nucleotides read TGTGCCAGCAGCCTCACGGCGGGGCAGGGGGCTTACGAGCAGTACTTC. Encoded protein: CASSLTAGQGAYEQYF.

CDR3: CASSRGGAGYGYTF. The DNA for the CDR3 is TGTGCCAGCAGCCGGGGCGGGGCGGGCTATGGCTACACCTTC. The rearrangement joins TRBV27 to TRBJ1-2, with D perhaps matching TRBD1 (5 bases). The CDR3 runs 14 residues. The V gene's germline CDR1 is MNHEY and CDR2 SMNVEV (reference sequence). V dropped 6 bases and J dropped 4 bases, with 15 bases sitting between them.

The chain has TRBV7-3 and TRBJ2-2; TRBD2 aligns across 7 bases. Germline V lookup: CDR1 SGHTA, CDR2 FQGTGA. The CDR3 runs to 17 residues. J was trimmed by 7 bases and V by 5 bases; bases with no gene match: 16. The CDR3 sequence is CASSPPSSGGIGGELFF. The CDR3 bases are TGTGCCAGCAGCCCCCCCTCATCGGGAGGAATAGGCGGGGAGCTGTTTTTT.